Each of the 15 T cell receptor beta chains below was sequenced from the same sample in a study of identical twins listed by TCRdb under 2016. The library relied on 5' RACE. For sequencing, an Illumina HiSeq 2000 was employed. TCRdb reran the public reads through fastp at Q25 and MiXCR, keeping productive beta chains. Identical CDR3 proteins give one entry, which carries the most common genes and DNA. A total of 500,000 to 550,000 distinct CDR3 sequences appear in this sample, about 20% of them only once. Approximately 0.48% of the sample is taken by the ten largest. The sample was also reused in another study, on yellow fever vaccine responses in identical twins.

Sequencing was performed on CD4+ T cells sorted from blood. The receptors were gathered from a woman in her late teens or twenties in good health.

The chain couples TRBV6-1 to TRBJ2-7; TRBD2 aligns across 11 bases. The CDR3 length is 14 residues. The V segment lost 4 bases and the J segment 2 bases; nucleotides outside the gene matches: 1. Germline V gives CDR1 MNHNS, CDR2 SASEGT. This CDR3 reads CASSVAGGPYEQYV. The CDR3, as DNA: TGTGCCAGCAGTGTAGCGGGGGGGCCCTACGAGCAGTACGTC.

This clonotype has only a few counts. This rearrangement joins TRBV7-8 to TRBJ2-3, with 8 bases fitting TRBD2. In germline, CDR1 is SGHVS, CDR2 FQNEAQ. V dropped 4 bases and J dropped 6; count of bases not matched to a gene: 9. CDR3 size: 15 residues. CDR3 sequence reads: CASSSPGLGSDTQYF. CDR3 bases: TGTGCCAGCAGCTCGCCGGGACTAGGATCCGATACGCAGTATTTT. Combining the CDR3 with reference TRBV7-8 and TRBJ2-3 gives the whole variable domain GAGVSQSPRYKVAKRGQDVALRCDPISGHVSLFWYQQALGQGPEFLTYFQNEAQLDKSGLPSDRFFAERPEGSVSTLKIQRTQQEDSAVYLCASSSPGLGSDTQYFGPGTRLTVL.

This clonotype was seen a handful of times. The CDR3 nucleotides are TGTGCCAGCAGCGCGGACCTTTATTATGGCTACACCTTC. Translated, it gives CASSADLYYGYTF. This chain joins TRBV5-5 and TRBJ1-2, with D unclear. There are 13 residues in the CDR3. The V end lost 4 bases, the J end lost 5 bases, and 12 bases lay between the germline ends. From germline, CDR1 is SGHKS and CDR2 YYEKEE (reference sequence).

In its sample, this clonotype was seen a few times. The chain couples TRBV12-3 or TRBV12-4 to TRBJ2-7, with TRBD1 identical over 12 bases. J was trimmed by 6 bases and V by 6 bases; bases with no gene match: 9. This CDR3 contains 15 residues. The DNA for the CDR3 is TGTGCCAGCAGCCGCTGGGGACAGGGGGCTGGCGAGCAGTACTTC. As protein: CASSRWGQGAGEQYF.

Only one count was recorded for this clonotype. The junction differs from germline at one of its ends, possibly a read error. This chain joins TRBV12-3 or TRBV12-4 and TRBJ2-7, with unresolved D. The CDR3 length is 11 residues. The chain's CDR3 is CAGSSSLIPYF. The CDR3 coding sequence is TGTGCCGGCAGTTCCTCCCTCATTCCGTACTTC.

This clonotype turned up a few times. The V gene is TRBV27, the J gene TRBJ1-4; D gene unclear. The CDR3 is 13 residues long. The V end was cut by 5 bases, the J end by 4 bases, with 8 bases between. CDR1 is MNHEY, CDR2 SMNVEV, per germline (reference sequence). In DNA, the CDR3 is TGTGCCAGCAGTGGGCAGTTTAATGAAAAACTGTTTTTT. Translating it yields CASSGQFNEKLFF.

The chain is built from TRBV4-1 and TRBJ2-5; 8 bases match TRBD2. Germline values: CDR1 MGHRA, CDR2 YSYEKL. This CDR3 is built from 15 residues. V trimming: 1 base; J trimming: 4 bases; junction bases outside the gene matches: 5. Here the CDR3 DNA reads TGCGCCAGCAGCCAAGTGGGGACTAGGCCAGAGACCCAGTACTTC. It translates to CASSQVGTRPETQYF.

The J gene is TRBJ2-1, the V gene TRBV7-9, with D unresolved. CDR1 is SEHNR and CDR2 is FQNEAQ in the germline V gene (reference sequence). This CDR3 is built from 14 residues. The V end was cut by 5 bases, the J end by 8 bases, with 16 bases between. CDR3 region: CASSQLLFVDEQFF. Here the CDR3 DNA reads TGTGCCAGCAGCCAACTGCTCTTTGTAGATGAGCAGTTCTTC. Using reference TRBV7-9 and TRBJ2-1 for the parts outside the CDR3, the full variable domain is DTGVSQNPRHKITKRGQNVTFRCDPISEHNRLYWYRQTLGQGPEFLTYFQNEAQLEKSRLLSDRFSAERPKGSFSTLEIQRTEQGDSAMYLCASSQLLFVDEQFFGPGTRLTVL.

This clonotype was seen more than once but under ten times. V usage is TRBV5-1 and J usage is TRBJ2-1; D gene unclear. The V end was cut by 4 bases, the J end by 0 bases, with 8 bases between. CDR1 is SGHRS, CDR2 YFSETQ, per germline. The CDR3 spans 14 residues. CDR3 DNA sequence: TGCGCCAGCAGCGTGCAAAGCTCCTACAATGAGCAGTTCTTC. It specifies CASSVQSSYNEQFF.

The table lists this clonotype with a few counts. In nucleotides, the CDR3 is TGTGCCAGCAGCCAAGATAGGGTCAGGGGCAATGAGCAGTTCTTC. Translation gives CASSQDRVRGNEQFF. The chain uses TRBV14 and TRBJ2-1; a weak D match, TRBD1 (6 bases). The CDR3 length is 15 residues. V was shortened by 0 bases and J by 6 bases, with 12 bases between the two germline ends. Germline V CDR1 and CDR2: SGHDN, FVKESK.

This clonotype was detected a few times. The chain links TRBV29-1 to TRBJ2-7; no reliable D call. Germline assignment: CDR1 SQVTM and CDR2 ANQGSEA. V was clipped by 4 bases and J by 4 bases, with 8 bases between them. CDR3 length: 11 amino acids. As DNA, the CDR3 is TGCAGCGTTGCTATGGGGTACGAGCAGTACGTC. This encodes CSVAMGYEQYV.

This clonotype appeared a few times. This chain uses TRBV20-1 with TRBJ2-7; tentatively, D is TRBD1 (5 bases). The length of the CDR3 is 13 residues. Deletions cut 6 bases from V and 2 bases from J, with 14 bases between. Germline CDR1 DFQATT, CDR2 SNEGSKA (reference sequence). CDR3 sequence (DNA): TGCAGTGCCGTCGACAGCCGGACCTACGAGCAGTACGTC. Encoded protein: CSAVDSRTYEQYV.

The chain uses TRBV6-5 and TRBJ2-1; 12 bases fit TRBD2. Germline CDR1 is MNHEY and CDR2 is SVGAGI. The CDR3 length is 18 residues. V dropped 2 bases and J dropped 6; count of bases not matched to a gene: 11. CDR3 sequence: CASSYARTSGVGGNEQFF. The CDR3 DNA follows: TGTGCCAGCAGTTACGCCCGGACTAGCGGGGTAGGTGGCAATGAGCAGTTCTTC.

The rearrangement joins TRBV9 to TRBJ2-1, with TRBD2 matching 10 bases. Germline V lookup: CDR1 SGDLS, CDR2 YYNGEE. The CDR3 has 15 residues. With 5 bases clipped from V and 2 bases from J, the junction kept 4 bases outside the gene matches. The CDR3 sequence is CASSNGLAAYNEQFF. The CDR3 coding sequence is TGTGCCAGCAGTAATGGACTAGCGGCCTACAATGAGCAGTTCTTC.

The V and J genes are TRBV2 and TRBJ2-7, with 8 bases lining up with TRBD1. The CDR3 has 12 residues. With 6 bases clipped from V and 9 bases from J, the junction kept 7 bases outside the gene matches. The V gene's germline CDR1 is SNHLY and CDR2 FYNNEI. The CDR3 reads CASSGQGTVQYF. As DNA, the CDR3 is TGTGCCAGCAGCGGACAGGGTACAGTGCAGTACTTC.